Following are 30 T cell receptor beta chains from one sample sequenced in a study of patients and donors after allogeneic stem cell transplantation. In TCRdb, the RT-PCR reads were re-called with MiXCR into one record per CDR3 protein. The data hold roughly 960,000 distinct CDR3 sequences, with about a sixth observed a single time. Material for sequencing was blood, either unsorted or a sorted T cell fraction (not recorded which). These receptor sequences come from a human donor who was either an allogeneic HSCT recipient or a stem cell or donor lymphocyte infusion donor (not recorded which). It is not recorded whose cells these are; they may come from a transplant donor.

V is TRBV15 and J is TRBJ2-1; 7 bases are shared with TRBD1. The trim removed 7 bases at V and 9 bases at J, leaving 12 bases unmatched. This CDR3 comprises 14 residues. CDR1 is LNHNV and CDR2 is YYDKDF in the germline V gene (reference sequence). The DNA for the CDR3 is TGTGCCACCAACGACAGGGAAGGTCACGCTGAGCAGTTCTTC. Protein sequence: CATNDREGHAEQFF. The variable domain in full, with the rest retrieved from reference TRBV15 and TRBJ2-1, is DAMVIQNPRYQVTQFGKPVTLSCSQTLNHNVMYWYQQKSSQAPKLLFHYYDKDFNNEADTPDNFQSRRPNTSFCFLDIRSPGLGDTAMYLCATNDREGHAEQFFGPGTRLTVL.

The V gene is TRBV6-1, the J gene TRBJ2-3; 8 bases agree with TRBD1. V gave up 10 bases and J gave up 2 bases; unmatched junction bases: 8. The CDR3 covers 14 residues. The germline V gene encodes CDR1 MNHNS and CDR2 SASEGT. The CDR3 coding sequence is TGTGCCACCCAACAGGGGGGATTCACAGATACGCAGTATTTT. Translated, it gives CATQQGGFTDTQYF.

This clonotype was counted many times. The V call is TRBV7-2, the J call TRBJ2-1; D call uncertain. Looked up from germline, CDR1 is SGHTA and CDR2 is FQGNSA. V was cut by 4 bases and J by 6 bases, with 13 bases left in between. The CDR3 runs to 14 residues. The CDR3 reads CASSWQDLSNEQFF. The CDR3 nucleotides read TGTGCCAGCAGCTGGCAGGATTTGTCCAATGAGCAGTTCTTC.

This clonotype has just a few counts. The CDR3 DNA sequence: TGTGCCAGCAGCTTGTTATTGGAGACCAATGAGCAGTTCTTC. Translating gives CASSLLLETNEQFF. The rearrangement uses TRBV5-5 and TRBJ2-1; D gene unclear. Germline V CDR1 and CDR2: SGHKS, YYEKEE (reference sequence). This CDR3 has 14 amino acids. Trimming pared 1 base from V and 6 bases from J, leaving 11 bases between.

The chain joins TRBV15 to TRBJ1-6; weak D call: TRBD1 (6 bases). Trimming took 5 bases from V and 7 from J, leaving 15 bases between them. The CDR3 totals 15 residues. Germline CDR1 is LNHNV and CDR2 is YYDKDF (reference sequence). The DNA of the CDR3 is TGTGCCACCAGCGTCCTAGGGGGTCGGAATTCACCCCTCCACTTT. It is translated as CATSVLGGRNSPLHF. Complete variable domain (other parts from reference TRBV15 and TRBJ1-6): DAMVIQNPRYQVTQFGKPVTLSCSQTLNHNVMYWYQQKSSQAPKLLFHYYDKDFNNEADTPDNFQSRRPNTSFCFLDIRSPGLGDTAMYLCATSVLGGRNSPLHFGNGTRLTVT.

The chain joins TRBV5-1 to TRBJ2-1; D may correspond to TRBD1 or TRBD2 (5 bases each). This CDR3 is 15 amino acids long. Per the germline V gene, CDR1 is SGHRS and CDR2 is YFSETQ. Trimming removed 4 bases from V and 7 bases from J, with 18 bases in between. The DNA of the CDR3 is TGCGCCAGCAGCGCCGGGGCGGGTAGCGCTAATGAGCAGTTCTTC. Protein product: CASSAGAGSANEQFF.

This clonotype has just a few counts. This chain joins TRBV10-3 and TRBJ2-1; possibly TRBD2 for D (5 bases). CDR3 length: 14 residues. Germline CDR1 and CDR2: ENHRY and SYGVKD. Trimming removed 6 bases from V and 1 base from J, with 10 bases in between. The DNA for the CDR3 is TGTGCCATCAGGGCGGGTCTTTCCTACAATGAGCAGTTCTTC. Encoded protein: CAIRAGLSYNEQFF.

The chain links TRBV13 to TRBJ1-4; TRBD1 agrees at 7 bases. Germline V gives CDR1 PRHDT, CDR2 FYEKMQ (reference sequence). This CDR3 has 15 residues. Trimming removed 5 bases from V and 5 bases from J; junction bases left unmatched: 8. CDR3 residues: CASSPVQGKNEKLFF. The CDR3, as DNA: TGTGCCAGCAGCCCTGTACAGGGGAAGAATGAAAAACTGTTTTTT. The full variable domain, in which reference TRBV13 and TRBJ1-4 provide the parts outside the CDR3, is AAGVIQSPRHLIKEKRETATLKCYPIPRHDTVYWYQQGPGQDPQFLISFYEKMQSDKGSIPDRFSAQQFSDYHSELNMSSLELGDSALYFCASSPVQGKNEKLFFGSGTQLSVL.

J is TRBJ2-5 and V is TRBV12-3 or TRBV12-4, with 13 nucleotides matching TRBD2. V lost 6 bases and J lost 4; bases outside the gene matches: 8. CDR3 size: 16 residues. CDR3 protein: CASSPTSGGSGETQYF. The CDR3 DNA is TGTGCCAGCAGCCCGACTAGCGGGGGGTCGGGAGAGACCCAGTACTTC.

This clonotype came up a few times. The V gene is TRBV10-3, the J gene TRBJ2-5, with TRBD2 matching 11 bases. The V and J ends lost 5 bases and 2 bases, in that order; junction bases with no gene match: 10. In germline, CDR1 is ENHRY, CDR2 SYGVKD. This CDR3 is built from 17 residues. CDR3 protein: CAISSPETSGIQETQYF. The CDR3 bases are TGTGCCATCAGTTCCCCAGAGACTAGCGGGATACAAGAGACCCAGTACTTC.

This clonotype was found a few times. The rearrangement uses TRBV20-1 and TRBJ2-1; 12 bases align to TRBD2. CDR3 size: 14 residues. V gave up 5 bases and J gave up 10 bases; unmatched junction bases: 9. The germline V gene has CDR1 DFQATT and CDR2 SNEGSKA (reference sequence). CDR3 in DNA: TGCAGTGCTGAGCTAGCGGGGGGGCCGAAAGAGCAGTTCTTC. Translating it yields CSAELAGGPKEQFF.

The J gene is TRBJ2-7, the V gene TRBV5-6; D is undetermined. The CDR3 spans 13 residues. V was shortened by 4 bases and J by 1 base, with 9 bases between the two germline ends. Germline CDR1 SGHDT, CDR2 YYEEEE. CDR3 region: CASSQTPSYEQYF. CDR3 coding DNA: TGTGCCAGCAGCCAGACTCCGTCCTACGAGCAGTACTTC.

The rearrangement uses TRBV12-3 or TRBV12-4 and TRBJ1-3; TRBD1 matches at 9 bases. Germline trimming cut 3 bases from V and 2 bases from J; bases unmatched to any gene: 17. The CDR3 runs 20 residues. The CDR3 bases are TGTGCCAGCAGTTTCACGACAGGGACAGGGAGGTTAACTCCTGGAAACACCATATATTTT. It specifies CASSFTTGTGRLTPGNTIYF.

This clonotype was counted only a few times. This sequence joins TRBV5-1 and TRBJ2-1, with D perhaps being TRBD1 or TRBD2 (5 bases each). CDR1 is SGHRS, CDR2 YFSETQ, per germline. V dropped 5 bases and J dropped 7 bases, with 19 bases sitting between them. CDR3 length: 15 residues. The CDR3 sequence is CASRSQPGRRNEQFF. The DNA for the CDR3 is TGCGCCAGCAGGTCCCAGCCGGGGCGGCGGAATGAGCAGTTCTTC.

Notes on this clonotype: The junction shows a germline mismatch at one end, possibly a read error. The chain is built from TRBV4-1 and TRBJ2-7, with 7 bases fitting TRBD1. The CDR3 runs to 14 residues. Germline V gene data show CDR1 as MGHRA and CDR2 as YSYEKL. The DNA for the CDR3 is TGTGCCAGCAGCCAAGGGGACAGCTCCTACGAGCAGTACTTC. It codes for CASSQGDSSYEQYF.

The chain is built from TRBV12-3 or TRBV12-4 and TRBJ2-7; no firm D call. The CDR3 sequence is 12 residues long. V shed 5 bases and J shed 3 bases, with 8 bases lying between them. CDR3 in amino acids: CASSQAYYEQYF. In DNA form, the CDR3 reads TGTGCCAGCAGTCAGGCCTACTACGAGCAGTACTTC.

The chain carries TRBV10-3 and TRBJ1-2; 9 positions agree with TRBD1. CDR3 length: 16 residues. V was clipped by 3 bases and J by 6 bases; unmatched bases: 11. The germline CDR1 and CDR2 sequences are ENHRY and SYGVKD. In DNA form, the CDR3 reads TGTGCCATCAGTGAATGGGACAGGGCACTTTATGATGGCTACACCTTC. Encoded protein: CAISEWDRALYDGYTF.

A few counts support this clonotype. The chain joins TRBV12-3 or TRBV12-4 to TRBJ2-6; no clear D. Trimming removed 2 bases at V and 2 bases at J, with 7 bases between. The CDR3 has 15 residues. The CDR3 region is CASSLWGTGANVLTF. In nucleotides, the CDR3 is TGTGCCAGCAGTTTATGGGGAACTGGGGCCAACGTCCTGACTTTC.

This clonotype was detected a few times. The CDR3 nucleotides are TGCAGTGCCATACTCGGGACACCTCCTAACACCGGGGAGCTGTTTTTT. It translates to CSAILGTPPNTGELFF. This sequence joins TRBV20-1 and TRBJ2-2; TRBD1 is a possible D gene (6 bases). CDR1 DFQATT and CDR2 SNEGSKA come from the germline V gene (reference sequence). V lost 6 bases, J lost 2 bases, and 19 bases lay in between. CDR3 length: 16 residues.

The chain carries TRBV20-1 and TRBJ2-7, with TRBD1 as a possible D gene (6 bases). Germline CDR1 is DFQATT and CDR2 is SNEGSKA (reference sequence). Trimming stripped 6 bases from V and 1 base from J, with 19 bases between. The CDR3 length is 15 residues. CDR3 coding DNA: TGCAGTGCGATTCAACCAGGGGTCCCATCCTACGAGCAGTACTTC. Its protein product is CSAIQPGVPSYEQYF.

This clonotype was seen a handful of times. The chain joins TRBV20-1 to TRBJ1-1; no definite D call. The CDR3 runs 14 residues. V lost 1 base and J lost 0, with 9 bases in between. Germline V CDR1 and CDR2: DFQATT, SNEGSKA (reference sequence). CDR3 amino acids: CSARGRSMNTEAFF. Written as DNA, the CDR3 is TGCAGTGCTAGAGGGCGGAGCATGAACACTGAAGCTTTCTTT.

This clonotype was detected a few times. V is TRBV12-3 or TRBV12-4 and J is TRBJ1-2; the match to TRBD1 covers 7 bases. The CDR3 extends over 16 amino acids. Trimming at V came to 6 bases and at J to 5 bases, leaving 15 bases not matched to a gene. CDR3 in amino acids: CASRGTAAERGYGYTF. CDR3 coding DNA: TGTGCCAGCAGAGGGACAGCTGCGGAGAGAGGGTATGGCTACACCTTC.

This chain connects TRBV25-1 to TRBJ1-6; D is uncertain. CDR1 MGHDK and CDR2 SYGVNS come from the germline V gene. The CDR3 runs to 14 residues. V shed 10 bases and J shed 0 bases, with 10 bases lying between them. CDR3 nucleotides: TGTGCCACAGGAAGGAGCTCCTATAATTCACCCCTCCACTTT. This gives the protein CATGRSSYNSPLHF. The complete variable domain, with remaining parts taken from reference TRBV25-1 and TRBJ1-6, reads EADIYQTPRYLVIGTGKKITLECSQTMGHDKMYWYQQDPGMELHLIHYSYGVNSTEKGDLSSESTVSRIRTEHFPLTLESARPSHTSQYLCATGRSSYNSPLHFGNGTRLTVT.

A few counts support this clonotype. This sequence joins TRBV7-2 and TRBJ2-3; TRBD2 agrees at 7 bases. CDR1 is SGHTA and CDR2 is FQGNSA in the germline V gene. The V and J ends lost 0 bases and 1 base, in that order; junction bases with no gene match: 7. CDR3 length equals 17 residues. DNA of the CDR3: TGTGCCAGCAGCTTAGCGGGCGGGAGCGGGGGCACAGATACGCAGTATTTT. It codes for CASSLAGGSGGTDTQYF.

A few counts support this clonotype. CDR3 nucleotide sequence: TGTGCCAGCAGCCGAACCACCGGCGGGACAGGGGGAACCTACGAGCAGTACTTC. Translating it yields CASSRTTGGTGGTYEQYF. The chain couples TRBV11-1 to TRBJ2-7; 11 bases align to TRBD1. This CDR3 is 18 amino acids long. Per the germline V gene, CDR1 is SGHAT and CDR2 is FQDESV (reference sequence). Germline trimming cut 5 bases from V and 2 bases from J; bases unmatched to any gene: 14.

This clonotype came up a few times. V gene TRBV5-6 combines with J gene TRBJ1-1; 7 nucleotides align to TRBD1. The ends lost 4 bases at V and 10 bases at J; junction bases unmatched: 16. The CDR3 sequence is 15 residues long. Germline loops: CDR1 SGHDT, CDR2 YYEEEE. In nucleotides, the CDR3 is TGTGCCAGCAGCCAGGGGGGACCCCACTTGACAGGAGCTTTCTTT. Encoded protein: CASSQGGPHLTGAFF. Together with reference TRBV5-6 and TRBJ1-1, the CDR3 gives the full variable domain: DAGVTQSPTHLIKTRGQQVTLRCSPKSGHDTVSWYQQALGQGPQFIFQYYEEEERQRGNFPDRFSGHQFPNYSSELNVNALLLGDSALYLCASSQGGPHLTGAFFGQGTRLTVV.

This clonotype was seen at least ten times. The chain combines TRBV7-9 with TRBJ1-1; D is uncertain. Germline CDR1 is SEHNR and CDR2 is FQNEAQ (reference sequence). CDR3 size: 15 residues. Trimming cost V 0 bases and J 8 bases, with 16 bases left between them. CDR3 nucleotide sequence: TGTGCCAGCAGCTTAGCATCCAGGCCACCCATGGAAGCTTTCTTT. It translates to CASSLASRPPMEAFF.

This clonotype was recorded a few times. The chain employs TRBV12-3 or TRBV12-4 and TRBJ2-1; TRBD2 agrees at 8 bases. There are 16 residues in the CDR3. Unmatched junction bases numbered 13, after V lost 8 bases and J lost 4 bases. The CDR3 loop is CASLTSVGNRYNEQFF. As DNA, the CDR3 is TGTGCCAGCCTGACTAGCGTCGGGAACCGGTACAATGAGCAGTTCTTC.

The chain has TRBV20-1 and TRBJ2-1, with D possibly TRBD1 on 6 matching bases. The length of the CDR3 is 15 residues. Per germline, CDR1 DFQATT and CDR2 SNEGSKA (reference sequence). The V gene lost 0 bases and the J gene lost 2 bases, with 11 bases spanning the gap. This chain's CDR3 is CSARDRAGAYNEQFF. CDR3 nucleotides: TGCAGTGCTAGAGATCGGGCAGGGGCCTACAATGAGCAGTTCTTC.

V usage is TRBV20-1 and J usage is TRBJ2-1; TRBD2 agrees at 9 bases. The CDR3 runs to 15 residues. V shed 1 base, J shed 9 bases, and the junction held 10 bases outside the gene matches. CDR1 is DFQATT and CDR2 is SNEGSKA in the germline V gene (reference sequence). Here the CDR3 reads CSARAISGSFTEQFF. In DNA, the CDR3 is TGCAGTGCTAGAGCCATTAGCGGGAGTTTTACTGAGCAGTTCTTC.